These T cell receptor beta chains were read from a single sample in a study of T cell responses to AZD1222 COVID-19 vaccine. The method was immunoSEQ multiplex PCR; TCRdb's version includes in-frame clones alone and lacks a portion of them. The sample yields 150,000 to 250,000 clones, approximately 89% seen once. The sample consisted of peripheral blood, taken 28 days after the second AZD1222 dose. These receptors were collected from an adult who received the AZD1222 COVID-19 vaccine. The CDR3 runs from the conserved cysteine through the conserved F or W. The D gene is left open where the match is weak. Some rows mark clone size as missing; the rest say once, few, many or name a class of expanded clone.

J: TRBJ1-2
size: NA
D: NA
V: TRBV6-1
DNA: TGTGCCAGCAGTGAATGGAGTGGCTACACCTTC
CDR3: CASSEWSGYTF

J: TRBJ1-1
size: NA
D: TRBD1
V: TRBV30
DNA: TGTGCCTCACAGGGGGCTACGGGCACTGAAGCTTTCTTT
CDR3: CASQGATGTEAFF

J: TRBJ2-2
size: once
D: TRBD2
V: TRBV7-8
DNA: TGTGCCAGCAGCCCTCGGACTAGCGGGAAAAACACCGGGGAGCTGTTTTTT
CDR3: CASSPRTSGKNTGELFF

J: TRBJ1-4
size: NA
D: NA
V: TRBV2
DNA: TGTGCCAGCAGGGTGGGGGCGCGGGTTGAAAAACTGTTTTTT
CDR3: CASRVGARVEKLFF

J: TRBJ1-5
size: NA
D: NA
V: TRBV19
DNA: TGTGCCAGTAGTTCTTGGACGGTTAGCAATCAGCCCCAGCATTTT
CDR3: CASSSWTVSNQPQHF

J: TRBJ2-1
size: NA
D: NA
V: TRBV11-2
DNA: TGTGCCAGCAGACTCGGGGGATTCTCCTACAATGAGCAGTTCTTC
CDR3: CASRLGGFSYNEQFF

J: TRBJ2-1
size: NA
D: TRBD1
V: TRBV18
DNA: TGTGCCAGCTCACAAACAGGGGACCCCTACAATGAGCAGTTCTTC
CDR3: CASSQTGDPYNEQFF

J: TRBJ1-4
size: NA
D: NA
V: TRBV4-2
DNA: TGTGCCAGCAGCCAAGATAAGGGAAAACTGTTTTTT
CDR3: CASSQDKGKLFF

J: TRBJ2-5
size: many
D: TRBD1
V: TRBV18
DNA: TGTGCCAGCTCACGACAGGGAGCGGAGACCCAGTACTTC
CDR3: CASSRQGAETQYF

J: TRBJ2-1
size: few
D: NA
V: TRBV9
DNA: TGTGCCAGCAGCGTAATGGCGGGTGGCTCCTACAATGAGCAGTTCTTC
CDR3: CASSVMAGGSYNEQFF

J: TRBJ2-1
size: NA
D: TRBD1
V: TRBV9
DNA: TGTGCCAGCAGCGCCCCCCCGGGACAGGGCAATGAGCAGTTCTTC
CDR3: CASSAPPGQGNEQFF

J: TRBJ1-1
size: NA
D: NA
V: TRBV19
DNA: TGTGCCAGTAGTATCACGAAGCAGAACACTGAAGCTTTCTTT
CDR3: CASSITKQNTEAFF

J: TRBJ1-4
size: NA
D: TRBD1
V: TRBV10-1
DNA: TGCGCCAGCAGTTCCGGGACAGGGAGAGGAAAACTGTTTTTT
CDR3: CASSSGTGRGKLFF

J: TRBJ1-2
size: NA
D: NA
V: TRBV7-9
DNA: TGTGCCAGCAGCTCCCTGCTATCTAACTATGGCTACACCTTC
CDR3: CASSSLLSNYGYTF

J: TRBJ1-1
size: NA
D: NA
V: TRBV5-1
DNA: TGCGCCAGCAGCTTGGTGCAGGACACTGAAGCTTTCTTT
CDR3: CASSLVQDTEAFF

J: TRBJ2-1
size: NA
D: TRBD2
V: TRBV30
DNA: TGTGCCTGGAGGGGACTAGCGGGAGGTTTAGATGAGCAGTTCTTC
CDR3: CAWRGLAGGLDEQFF

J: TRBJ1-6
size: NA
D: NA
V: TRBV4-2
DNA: TGTGCCAGCAGCCATCGTAGCCGGATGTATAATTCACCCCTCCACTTT
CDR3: CASSHRSRMYNSPLHF

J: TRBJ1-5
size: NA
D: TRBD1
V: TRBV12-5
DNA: TGTGCTAGTGGCCCTAGACAGGGTGGCAATCAGCCCCAGCATTTT
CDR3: CASGPRQGGNQPQHF

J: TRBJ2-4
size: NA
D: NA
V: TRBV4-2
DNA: TGTGCCAGCAGCCAAGATCGACGTGGGACTCCGATGGGAAACATTCAGTACTTC
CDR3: CASSQDRRGTPMGNIQYF

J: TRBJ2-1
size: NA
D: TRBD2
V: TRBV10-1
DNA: TGCGCCAGCAGTGAACAGCGGGAGGAGTACAATGAAGGGCAGTTCTTC
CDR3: CASSEQREEYNEGQFF

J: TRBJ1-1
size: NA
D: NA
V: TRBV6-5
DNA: TGTGCCAGCAGTCCACAGAGGAACACTGAAGCTTTCTTT
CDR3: CASSPQRNTEAFF